Sequencing of this T cell receptor beta chain was carried out in a study of blood T cells in healthy people across ages (dated by TCRdb to 2013 to 2016). As for the study more broadly: In model experiments, template switching captured about one uniquely barcoded TCR beta cDNA molecule for every two T cells. To avoid experimental bias, donors of different ages were spread randomly across the sequencing lanes. The donors were divided into four age groups: young (average around 17 years), middle-aged (about 40), aged (about 60) and long-lived (roughly 86). Using the same blood draw, the study looked at two additional independent replicas of 1 million unique cDNA reads for two donors, one aged 18 to 30 and the other aged 80 or older. Age-related changes in TCR beta repertoire diversity were measured in the study by deep sequencing normalized with unique cDNA molecular identifiers.

What the authors observed across the whole study: The long-lived group showed more naive CD4+ T cells, fewer expanded clones and increased TCR diversity than the aged group, suggesting age selection. Total diversity estimates from one million sequenced T cells were considered lower bounds and underestimates. The percentage of naive T cells measured by flow cytometry correlated strongly with observed TCR beta diversity. As age increased, observed TCR beta diversity per million T cells dropped in a roughly linear way, and a significant reduction was already evident by age 40. Bulk unsorted PBMC profiling prevented conclusive comparison of naive and antigen-experienced compartments. Because donor CMV infection status was unknown, age-related changes in expanded clonotypes were potentially confounded.

On this clonotype: Its recognized antigen is unknown. No base quality information exists; no much larger clone differs at one position.

To prepare the library, 5' RACE was applied. Sequencing took place on an Illumina HiSeq 2500. A second roughly 7 to 11 cycle PCR used a sample-barcoded 5' primer and a J-beta primer mix. Each TCR beta cDNA molecule received a unique molecular identifier from a template-switch 5' adaptor carrying 12 random nucleotides. Each sample yielded at least 3 million CDR3-containing paired-end reads. The Mint cDNA synthesis kit, primed by a TRBC-specific oligonucleotide, was used to synthesize first-strand cDNA from all RNA. After uracil-DNA glycosylase treatment, a first 18-cycle PCR used universal primers M1SS and BC2_uni_R on all cDNA. Processing in the source paper ran as follows. For normalization, 1 million high-quality reads were randomly selected from each sample, with every read carrying a distinct molecular identifier. Reads with shared molecular identifiers were discarded instead of being binned into consensus sequences. MiTCR, with a Q25 quality threshold and the strictest error-elimination algorithm, was used for CDR3 identification, clonotype clustering and error correction. A nonparametric unseen species model with Euler transformation was used to estimate lower-bound total TCR beta diversity. The raw public reads went through TCRdb reprocessing: fastp at Q25, MiXCR clone calling, in-frame beta chains kept. Rows are combined by CDR3 protein, so each entry shows the most common genes and DNA. TCRdb, not the original authors, processed these V and J calls. This sample lists around 690,000 distinct CDR3 sequences; about 53% were detected once. The top ten clonotypes cover 30% to 40% of the sample.

The donors were 40 or so Caucasian individuals from Russia, aged roughly 6 to 100 years, who were systemically healthy. Around 10 milliliters of peripheral blood were collected from each donor into EDTA-treated Vacutainer tubes. Ficoll-Paque density-gradient centrifugation was used to isolate PBMCs, with at least 6.5 million per sample. Total RNA, at least 6 micrograms per sample, was extracted from PBMCs with Trizol reagent. For every donor, an aliquot of PBMCs went through flow cytometry to measure the percentages of naive CD45RAhigh/CD27high T cells. For CDR1 and CDR2, the germline V gene lists KGHDR and SFDVKD. V was cut back by 4 bases and J by 2 bases, leaving a gap of 5 bases between them. The CDR3 runs 12 residues from the cysteine to the phenylalanine. Only the CDR3 portion is preserved as DNA: 36 bases, with reading frame beginning at the first base.

Recombination connected TRBV24-1 to TRBJ2-7; the D gene is unclear. Input material: blood. The TCR comes from a man aged 55 to 70 in good health. The CDR3 sequence is CATSDPPYEQYF. The DNA sequence is given as TGTGCCACCAGTGACCCACCCTACGAGCAGTACTTC.